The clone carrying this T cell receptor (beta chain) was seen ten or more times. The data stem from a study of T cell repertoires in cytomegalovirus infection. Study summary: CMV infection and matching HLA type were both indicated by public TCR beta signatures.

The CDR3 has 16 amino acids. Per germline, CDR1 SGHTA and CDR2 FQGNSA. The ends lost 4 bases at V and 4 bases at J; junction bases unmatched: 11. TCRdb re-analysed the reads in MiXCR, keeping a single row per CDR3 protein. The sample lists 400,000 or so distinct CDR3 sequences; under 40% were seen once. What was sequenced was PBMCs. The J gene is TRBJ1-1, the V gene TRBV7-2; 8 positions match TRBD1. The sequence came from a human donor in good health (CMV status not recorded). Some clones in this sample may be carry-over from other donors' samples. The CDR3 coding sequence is TGTGCCAGCAGCTCCACCCCGACAACAGGGGGCACTGAAGCTTTCTTT. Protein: CASSSTPTTGGTEAFF.